This T cell receptor (beta chain) was retrieved from a study of T cells in Graves' hyperthyroidism and ophthalmopathy (dated by TCRdb to between 2017 and 2020). Context from the whole study: Peripheral blood samples were taken at the time of initial diagnosis, prior to any treatment. An independent validation cohort of around 19 hyperthyroidism patients and 17 patients who later progressed to ophthalmopathy tested prospective prediction of ophthalmopathy. According to the paper, TCR Vbeta CDR3 sequencing was carried out on roughly 130 peripheral blood samples, which came from under 50 ophthalmopathy, 75 to 80 hyperthyroidism and around 17 progressor patients. For training and testing, the approximately 92 patients in the discovery cohort were randomly divided in a 7:3 ratio. After sampling, hyperthyroidism patients received methimazole starting at 30 mg daily, and ophthalmopathy patients received high-dose intravenous methylprednisolone. To identify distinguishing TCR V-J signatures, a discovery cohort of about 100 patients was used, comprising some 45 with Graves' ophthalmopathy and 57 with stable Graves' hyperthyroidism. In addition, the study compared T-cell repertoires in thyroid tissue and in blood from about 6 Graves' hyperthyroidism patients. Overall results and qualifications from the work: Ophthalmopathy was separated from stable hyperthyroidism by a 13 V-J signature model, with around 88% sensitivity and approximately 81% specificity obtained in cross-validation and 80%/75% obtained in testing. Sample size was not statistically predetermined, and blinding of investigators to group allocation was not performed. In validation, progression to ophthalmopathy was predicted by the model with 70.59% sensitivity and nearly 75% specificity, a median of 6.5 months before onset. Blood samples also contained most of the expanded thyroid clonotypes (frequency above 0.001), which suggests that blood repertoires may reflect thyroid immune responses.

Amplification of TCR beta CDR3 regions was carried out from RNA transcripts. The TCR CDR3 was subjected to a first round of RT-PCR using the HTBI primer set and the Qiagen OneStep RT-PCR kit. The libraries were constructed in a second round of multiplex PCR and then size-selected and purified. The libraries were sequenced on an Illumina HiSeq2000 using paired-end 100 bp reads. Regarding the original processing steps: SOAPnuke was used to process the raw data, with reads discarded if the reads contained adapters or uncalled bases, had a mean Phred below 15, or lacked an exact constant-primer or identifier match. COPE v1.2.5 was used to merge the high-quality paired reads, and each unique nucleotide sequence was defined as a clonotype. Clonotypes were aligned to IMGT TRBV, TRBD and TRBJ reference segments using MiTCR v1.1. The analysis included only V-J combinations with a frequency above 0.0001, which together covered around 99% of the repertoires. The TCS score was defined as F50 (clonal expansion) divided by E x V (chaos), with BLOSUM62-based TCRdist calculated between CDR3 peptides within each V-J. Welch's t-statistics and random forest reduced around 550 V-J features to some 14, which were used in a naive Bayes classifier (R e1071). The public reads were reprocessed in TCRdb via fastp at Q25 and MiXCR, keeping in-frame beta chains. A single entry per CDR3 protein holds the most common genes and DNA from its merged rows. The V and J calls and clone size are TCRdb's, not the authors'. For this sample there are about 740,000 distinct CDR3 sequences; 14% appear just once. The top ten clones comprise 10% of the sample.

This clonotype showed up just a few times. What antigen it recognizes has not been identified. No much larger clone is present one base from it, and per-base qualities are unavailable. Unmatched junction bases come to 8, with V trimmed by 4 bases and J by 2 bases. The germline V gene yields SGHAT for CDR1 and FQNNGV for CDR2. Counted from cysteine to phenylalanine, this CDR3 has 15 amino acids. Of the read, only the CDR3 DNA is kept; its 45 bases are in frame from base 1. A patient counted as having stable Graves' hyperthyroidism if no progression to ophthalmopathy occurred over 18 months of follow-up. Hyperthyroidism patients were newly diagnosed, with disease duration under 2 months, and aged 18 to 65 years. Exclusion was applied to patients with uncontrolled infections, other autoimmune diseases, pregnancy or lactation. Clinical symptoms, serum thyroxine and TRAb, thyroid ultrasound, and orbital computed tomography formed the basis for the diagnoses. PBMCs were isolated from about 9 ml of fresh peripheral blood by Ficoll-Paque density gradient centrifugation. Trizol reagent was used to extract total RNA, and RNA quality was then checked on an Agilent 2100 Bioanalyzer.

The sample consisted of blood. The chain uses TRBV11-2 and TRBJ2-7; 7 bases in the junction line up with TRBD1. This receptor was identified in a woman aged 18 to 35 with Graves' hyperthyroidism. The sequence in DNA is TGTGCCAGCAGCTCGACAGGGTTTGGCACCTACGAGCAGTACTTC. Its product reads: CASSSTGFGTYEQYF. With the portions outside the CDR3 filled from the reference TRBV11-2 and TRBJ2-7 genes, the complete variable region becomes EAGVAQSPRYKIIEKRQSVAFWCNPISGHATLYWYQQILGQGPKLLIQFQNNGVVDDSQLPKDRFSAERLKGVDSTLKIQPAKLEDSAVYLCASSSTGFGTYEQYFGPGTRLTVT.